A selection of T cell receptor beta chains follows, all from one sample in a study of blood T cell repertoires in COVID-19. This table comes from immunoSEQ multiplex PCR, and its TCRdb copy is limited to in-frame clones, with some not included. This sample has nearly 250,000 clones, with roughly 86% found just once. The sample consisted of peripheral blood. These receptors all stem from a woman in her sixties or seventies who had recovered from COVID-19. The CDR3 runs from the conserved cysteine through the conserved F or W. A D gene is named only where the DNA matches it firmly. A clone size is listed for some rows: how often the clone was seen (once, few, many), or a class if it is expanded.

.	TRBJ1-1	TRBV28	.	CASSPSGAGGILNTEAFF	TGTGCCAGCAGTCCCTCAGGGGCTGGGGGAATCTTGAACACTGAAGCTTTCTTT
.	TRBJ1-2	TRBV5-5	.	CASSPGGVPNYGYTF	TGTGCCAGCAGCCCCGGCGGTGTACCAAACTATGGCTACACCTTC
.	TRBJ1-1	TRBV7-2	once	CASSLSANRVGTEAFF	TGTGCCAGCAGCTTAAGTGCTAACAGGGTCGGGACTGAAGCTTTCTTT
.	TRBJ2-1	TRBV11-2	.	CASSPRQEQFF	TGTGCCAGCAGTCCTAGACAGGAGCAGTTCTTC
.	TRBJ1-3	TRBV4-2	.	CASSPDRINTIYF	TGTGCCAGCAGCCCTGACAGGATCAACACCATATATTTT
TRBD2	TRBJ2-1	TRBV5-1	.	CASSPGTSGYNEQFF	TGCGCCAGCAGCCCCGGGACTAGCGGGTACAATGAGCAGTTCTTC
TRBD1	TRBJ2-5	TRBV29-1	.	CSVDRGTGGLRRQETQYF	TGCAGCGTTGATCGAGGGACAGGGGGCTTAAGAAGGCAAGAGACCCAGTACTTC
.	TRBJ2-2	TRBV7-9	.	CASSLGWSTGELFF	TGTGCCAGCAGCTTAGGCTGGAGCACCGGGGAGCTGTTTTTT
TRBD2	TRBJ2-7	TRBV10-2	.	CASSGGLVPYEQYF	TGCGCCAGCAGTGGGGGACTAGTGCCTTACGAGCAGTACTTC
TRBD1	TRBJ1-4	TRBV7-8	.	CASRSDRGQEKLFF	TGTGCCAGCAGATCGGACAGGGGGCAAGAAAAACTGTTTTTT
TRBD1	TRBJ1-2	TRBV5-1	.	CASSLEVRGDYGYTF	TGCGCCAGCAGCTTGGAGGTCAGGGGGGACTATGGCTACACCTTC
TRBD1	TRBJ1-2	TRBV28	.	CASRRDRSLYGYTF	TGTGCCAGCAGGCGGGACAGGAGTCTATATGGCTACACCTTC
.	TRBJ1-3	TRBV7-6	once	CASSPQPGGEGNTIYF	TGTGCCAGCAGCCCCCAACCCGGGGGGGAAGGAAACACCATATATTTT
TRBD1	TRBJ2-7	TRBV28	.	CASSLYPSNRGHYEQYF	TGTGCCAGCAGTTTATATCCCTCGAACAGGGGGCACTACGAGCAGTACTTC
.	TRBJ2-7	TRBV20-1	.	CSASEGSIGQYF	TGCAGTGCTAGTGAGGGGAGTATTGGGCAGTACTTC
TRBD1	TRBJ2-1	TRBV3-1/TRBV3-2	.	CASSSRTGQQFF	TGTGCCAGCAGCTCTCGGACAGGGCAGCAGTTCTTC
.	TRBJ1-5	TRBV28	.	CASSFQGGAYHQPQHF	TGTGCCAGCAGTTTTCAAGGAGGGGCCTACCATCAGCCCCAGCATTTT
.	TRBJ1-3	TRBV3-1/TRBV3-2	once	CASSQWTGNTIYF	TGTGCCAGCAGCCAGTGGACAGGAAACACCATATATTTT
.	TRBJ1-1	TRBV21-1	.	CASSKPDRNTEAFF	TGTGCCAGCAGCAAGCCGGACAGGAACACTGAAGCTTTCTTT
.	TRBJ1-5	TRBV15	.	CATNEGSSNQPQHF	TGTGCCACCAATGAGGGTTCTAGCAATCAGCCCCAGCATTTT
TRBD2	TRBJ2-1	TRBV4-2	.	CASSRSGGADNEQFF	TGTGCCAGCAGCCGAAGCGGGGGGGCCGACAATGAGCAGTTCTTC
.	TRBJ2-1	TRBV9	.	CASSVGGTPRTYNEQFF	TGTGCCAGCAGCGTAGGGGGGACTCCAAGGACGTACAATGAGCAGTTCTTC
TRBD2	TRBJ2-1	TRBV11-3	.	CASSFSTSGGSNEQFF	TGTGCCAGCAGCTTCTCGACTAGCGGGGGGTCCAATGAGCAGTTCTTC
.	TRBJ2-7	TRBV3-1/TRBV3-2	.	CASSQNLINNEQYF	TGTGCCAGCAGCCAAAACCTGATTAACAACGAGCAGTACTTC
.	TRBJ2-1	TRBV5-1	.	CATQMETGSKEQFF	TGCGCCACCCAGATGGAAACAGGGTCGAAGGAGCAGTTCTTC
TRBD2	TRBJ2-5	TRBV6-1	.	CASSDALWGTSQETQYF	TGTGCCAGCAGTGACGCCCTCTGGGGGACTAGCCAAGAGACCCAGTACTTC
.	TRBJ1-3	TRBV12-2	few	CASRLLGGEASGNTIYF	TGTGCAAGTCGCTTGCTAGGAGGGGAGGCCTCTGGAAACACCATATATTTT
.	TRBJ1-5	TRBV6-4	.	CASSVAGEVGQPQHF	TGTGCCAGCAGTGTTGCAGGGGAAGTTGGTCAGCCCCAGCATTTT
.	TRBJ1-1	TRBV5-5	.	CASSLGNRYTEAFF	TGTGCCAGCAGCTTGGGCAACAGGTACACTGAAGCTTTCTTT
TRBD1	TRBJ2-2	TRBV7-3	.	CASSLTQGAGGELFF	TGTGCCAGCAGCCTCACACAGGGGGCTGGCGGGGAGCTGTTTTTT
TRBD1	TRBJ1-4	TRBV10-3	.	CAISGQGTTNEKLFF	TGTGCCATCAGTGGACAGGGCACAACTAATGAAAAACTGTTTTTT
TRBD1	TRBJ1-1	TRBV9	.	CASSVRQGEAPAFF	TGTGCCAGCAGCGTAAGACAGGGAGAGGCCCCAGCTTTCTTT
.	TRBJ2-2	TRBV18	.	CASSPYFTGNTGELFF	TGTGCCAGCTCACCTTATTTCACAGGGAACACCGGGGAGCTGTTTTTT
.	TRBJ2-5	TRBV2	.	CASNSRGETQYF	TGTGCCAGCAACAGTCGTGGAGAGACCCAGTACTTC
TRBD1	TRBJ2-7	TRBV28	.	CASRDRFEQYF	TGTGCCAGCAGGGACAGGTTTGAGCAGTACTTC
TRBD2	TRBJ2-7	TRBV27	.	CASSFLLAGGSYEQYF	TGTGCCAGCAGTTTTCTACTAGCGGGGGGATCTTACGAGCAGTACTTC
.	TRBJ2-2	TRBV19	few	CASSVQGNTGELFF	TGTGCCAGTAGTGTTCAGGGTAACACCGGGGAGCTGTTTTTT
TRBD2	TRBJ2-3	TRBV19	.	CASTRLAGGVDTQYF	TGTGCCAGTACCCGACTAGCGGGGGGGGTGGATACGCAGTATTTT
.	TRBJ2-5	TRBV20-1	.	CSAMRAETQYF	TGCAGTGCTATGCGGGCGGAGACCCAGTACTTC
TRBD2	TRBJ2-1	TRBV18	.	CASSSLAGDNEQFF	TGTGCCAGCTCGTCACTAGCGGGGGACAATGAGCAGTTCTTC
.	TRBJ2-7	TRBV5-1	few	CASSLDPGFTYEQYF	TGCGCCAGCAGCTTGGACCCCGGGTTCACCTACGAGCAGTACTTC
TRBD1	TRBJ1-2	TRBV7-8	.	CASIPWGTGANYGYTF	TGTGCCAGCATCCCCTGGGGGACAGGAGCTAACTATGGCTACACCTTC